What follows are 17 T cell receptor beta chains derived from one specimen sequenced in a study of T cell repertoires in aging, cancer and after chemotherapy. Multiplex touch-down PCR with TRB-A/B primers amplified rearranged V-D-J TRB sequences. TCRdb redid the calling of the multiplex PCR reads with MiXCR, one entry per CDR3 protein. The table shows 2,000 or so distinct CDR3 sequences, with about 24% occurring only once. Peripheral blood genomic DNA, not sorted cells or RNA, was the template. Source material: blood. The receptor source for this set is a human donor with a solid tumor.

This clonotype was counted a few times. The chain links TRBV6-1 to TRBJ1-6, with no clear D. Trimming took off 2 bases at V and 1 base at J, with 9 bases between the two ends. The CDR3 is 16 residues long. Germline V gene sequence: CDR1 MNHNS, CDR2 SASEGT. Here the CDR3 reads CASSEPLHSYNSPLHF. The CDR3 DNA reads TGTGCCAGCAGTGAACCGCTTCATTCCTATAATTCACCCCTCCACTTT.

Sample share makes this clonotype medium-sized. Here the CDR3 reads CASSDSEAGLDIMRFGNEQFF. The CDR3 coding sequence is TGTGCCAGCAGTGACTCTGAGGCAGGCCTAGACATTATGAGGTTCGGCAATGAGCAGTTCTTC. This chain joins TRBV6-4 and TRBJ2-1, with D unresolved. CDR1 and CDR2 (germline): MRHNA, SNTAGT. This CDR3 comprises 21 residues. V dropped 0 bases and J dropped 6 bases, with 30 bases sitting between them.

The chain uses TRBV11-1 and TRBJ1-1; D gene ambiguous. This CDR3 region has 14 residues. The germline gives CDR1 SGHAT, CDR2 FQDESV (reference sequence). Between the trimmed V and J ends, which lost 1 base and 4 bases, there was a span of 10 bases. CDR3 DNA sequence: TGTGCCAGCAGCTTAGAGGGCAGAACCACTGAAGCTTTCTTT. Protein product: CASSLEGRTTEAFF.

Relative to its sample, this clonotype is medium-sized. V gene TRBV15 combines with J gene TRBJ2-3; maybe TRBD1 (5 bases). The CDR3 runs 15 residues. V gave up 3 bases and J gave up 5 bases, with 15 bases separating them. The germline V gene has CDR1 LNHNV and CDR2 YYDKDF (reference sequence). DNA of the CDR3: TGTGCCACCAGCAGCCTACAGGCAGGTGAAGATACGCAGTATTTT. It codes for CATSSLQAGEDTQYF. Variable domain in full (rest from reference TRBV15 and TRBJ2-3): DAMVIQNPRYQVTQFGKPVTLSCSQTLNHNVMYWYQQKSSQAPKLLFHYYDKDFNNEADTPDNFQSRRPNTSFCFLDIRSPGLGDTAMYLCATSSLQAGEDTQYFGPGTRLTVL.

The gene calls are TRBV27 and TRBJ1-1; 10 nucleotides match TRBD1. With 5 bases clipped from V and 3 bases from J, the junction kept 6 bases outside the gene matches. The CDR3 contains 15 residues. Germline V gene lookup returns CDR1 MNHEY and CDR2 SMNVEV (reference sequence). The CDR3 sequence: CASSRPGQGYTEAFF. CDR3 sequence (DNA): TGTGCCAGCAGTCGACCGGGACAGGGGTACACTGAAGCTTTCTTT.

This clonotype was detected a few times. One end of the junction varies from germline; a read error may be responsible. CDR3: CARSVASAVSGYTF. The DNA of the CDR3 is TGTGCCCGGAGTGTCGCATCGGCAGTATCGGGCTACACCTTC. V is TRBV30 and J is TRBJ1-2; D uncertain. The CDR3 extends over 14 amino acids. Germline V gives CDR1 GTSNPN, CDR2 SVGIG (reference sequence).

This clonotype ranks as medium-sized. The chain is built from TRBV27 and TRBJ1-1; a weak D match, TRBD1 (5 bases). The CDR3 loop spans 14 amino acids. CDR1 is MNHEY and CDR2 is SMNVEV in the germline V gene (reference sequence). Trimming took off 7 bases at V and 4 bases at J, with 16 bases between the two ends. The CDR3 loop is CASNLQVGGTEAFF. As DNA, the CDR3 is TGTGCCAGCAACCTACAGGTCGGGGGCACTGAAGCTTTCTTT.

This clonotype is termed medium-sized. The chain joins TRBV18 to TRBJ2-3; 7 bases are a match to TRBD1. J lost 6 bases, V lost 3 bases, and 9 bases had no gene match. Germline values: CDR1 KGHSH, CDR2 LQKENI. The CDR3 contains 15 residues. This CDR3 reads CASSPTGAAADTQYF. CDR3 nucleotide sequence: TGTGCCAGCTCACCCACAGGGGCCGCGGCGGATACGCAGTATTTT.

Sample share makes this clonotype medium-sized. This chain links TRBV27 with TRBJ2-7, with D possibly matching TRBD1 (6 bases). The CDR3 loop spans 15 amino acids. Germline assignment: CDR1 MNHEY and CDR2 SMNVEV (reference sequence). Trimming cost V 7 bases and J 0 bases, with 16 bases left between them. CDR3 sequence reads: CASKIYRESSYEQYF. The CDR3 DNA follows: TGTGCCAGCAAAATTTACAGGGAGAGCTCCTACGAGCAGTACTTC.

V gene TRBV20-1 combines with J gene TRBJ2-3; 7 bases agree with TRBD1. Looked up from germline, CDR1 is DFQATT and CDR2 is SNEGSKA (reference sequence). This CDR3 is 14 amino acids long. With V trimmed by 8 bases and J by 1 base, 9 bases remained unmatched. The CDR3 DNA sequence: TGCAGTCCCAGTACAGGGGTGGGCACAGATACGCAGTATTTT. As protein: CSPSTGVGTDTQYF.

This clonotype is medium-sized (0.01 to 0.1%) within its sample. The chain recombines TRBV20-1 with TRBJ2-5, with 8 positions matching TRBD2. The CDR3 has 15 amino acids. Unmatched junction bases numbered 11, after V lost 3 bases and J lost 5 bases. Germline CDR1 and CDR2: DFQATT and SNEGSKA (reference sequence). The DNA of the CDR3 is TGCAGTGCTAGTAGTACCGGGACTAGGGAGGAGACCCAGTACTTC. It is translated as CSASSTGTREETQYF.

By sample fraction, this clonotype is large. The V call is TRBV29-1, the J call TRBJ2-7; no reliable D call. The CDR3 length is 15 residues. Germline V CDR1 and CDR2: SQVTM, ANQGSEA. V shed 3 bases and J shed 4 bases, with 19 bases lying between them. Here the CDR3 reads CSVDKPGHGQYEQYF. The CDR3 bases are TGCAGCGTTGACAAACCGGGCCATGGGCAATACGAGCAGTACTTC.

Judged by abundance, this clonotype is medium-sized. The chain joins TRBV12-3 or TRBV12-4 to TRBJ2-1; 11 nucleotides line up with TRBD2. The V segment lost 5 bases and the J segment 0 bases; nucleotides outside the gene matches: 9. This CDR3 has 18 amino acids. CDR3 region: CASSPGTSGLSSYNEQFF. The CDR3 DNA is TGTGCCAGCAGTCCAGGGACTAGCGGACTGAGCTCCTACAATGAGCAGTTCTTC.

By proportion, this clonotype is medium-sized. The chain links TRBV19 to TRBJ1-2; TRBD1 might be the D (5 bases). This CDR3 contains 15 residues. The V gene's germline CDR1 is LNHDA and CDR2 SQIVND (reference sequence). The V gene lost 3 bases and the J gene lost 8 bases, with 19 bases spanning the gap. The CDR3 DNA reads TGTGCCAGTAGTATCCCAATGGGGACGCCGGAGGGCTACACCTTC. It is translated as CASSIPMGTPEGYTF.

This clonotype was observed a few times. V usage is TRBV11-2 and J usage is TRBJ2-2, with TRBD2 matching over 9 bases. The V segment lost 5 bases and the J segment 1 base; nucleotides outside the gene matches: 2. This CDR3 is built from 15 residues. Germline loops: CDR1 SGHAT, CDR2 FQNNGV. Written as DNA, the CDR3 is TGTGCCAGCAGCATTAGCGGGGGGAACACCGGGGAGCTGTTTTTT. Its protein is CASSISGGNTGELFF.

The chain joins TRBV7-9 to TRBJ1-6, with TRBD1 matching over 7 bases. With V trimmed by 0 bases and J by 7 bases, 3 bases remained unmatched. CDR3 length: 15 residues. Germline CDR1 and CDR2: SEHNR and FQNEAQ (reference sequence). Here the CDR3 reads CASSLAGTENSPLHF. DNA for the CDR3: TGTGCCAGCAGCTTAGCTGGGACAGAAAATTCACCCCTCCACTTT.

By frequency in the sample, this clonotype is medium-sized. The rearrangement uses TRBV20-1 and TRBJ1-3; 7 nucleotides agree with TRBD1. The CDR3 consists of 14 residues. The ends lost 0 bases at V and 8 bases at J; junction bases unmatched: 7. From germline, CDR1 is DFQATT and CDR2 SNEGSKA (reference sequence). CDR3 residues: CSARDHAGGDTIYF. In nucleotides, the CDR3 is TGCAGTGCTAGAGATCATGCAGGGGGGGACACCATATATTTT.